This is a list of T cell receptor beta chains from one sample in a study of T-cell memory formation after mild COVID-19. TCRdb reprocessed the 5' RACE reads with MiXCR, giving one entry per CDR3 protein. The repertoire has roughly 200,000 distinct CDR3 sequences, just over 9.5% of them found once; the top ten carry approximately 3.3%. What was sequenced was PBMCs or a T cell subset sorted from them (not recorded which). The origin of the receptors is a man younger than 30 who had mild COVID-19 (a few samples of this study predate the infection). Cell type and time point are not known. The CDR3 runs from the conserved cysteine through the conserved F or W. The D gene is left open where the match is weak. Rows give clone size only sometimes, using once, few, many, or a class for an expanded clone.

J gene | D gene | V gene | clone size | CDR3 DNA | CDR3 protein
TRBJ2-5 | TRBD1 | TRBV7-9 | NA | TGTGCCAGCAGCCCTTTCCGGACAGGGGGGTCTGAGACCCAGTACTTC | CASSPFRTGGSETQYF
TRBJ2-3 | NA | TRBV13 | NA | TGTGCCAGCAGCTTCCCACCTCTCCCACTAGCTCCCCACACAGATACGCAGTATTTT | CASSFPPLPLAPHTDTQYF
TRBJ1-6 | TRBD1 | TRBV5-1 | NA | TGCGCCAGCAGCTTGCGGGTAGGGACAGGGGGTTCACCCCTCCACTTT | CASSLRVGTGGSPLHF
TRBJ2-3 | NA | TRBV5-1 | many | TGCGCCAGCAGCTTGGAGTCGGATACGCAGTATTTT | CASSLESDTQYF
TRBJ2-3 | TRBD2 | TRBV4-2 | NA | TGTGCCAGCAGCCAAGTATTGCGGGGGGGCGATACGCAGTATTTT | CASSQVLRGGDTQYF
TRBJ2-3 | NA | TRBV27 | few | TGTGCCAGCAGTCATTCCGGGACATCTAGCACAGATACGCAGTATTTT | CASSHSGTSSTDTQYF
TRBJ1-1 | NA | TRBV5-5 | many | TGTGCCAGCAGCTTGCTAAACCGGGGTTTTGACACTGAAGCTTTCTTT | CASSLLNRGFDTEAFF
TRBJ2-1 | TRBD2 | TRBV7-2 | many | TGTGCCAGCAGCCCACCACGGGGGGGCGCTACCAATGAGCAGTTCTTC | CASSPPRGGATNEQFF
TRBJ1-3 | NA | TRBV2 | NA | TGTGCCGGCTATGGAAACACCATATATTTT | CAGYGNTIYF
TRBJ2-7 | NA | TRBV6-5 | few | TGTGCCAGCAGAACCGGGTACGAGCAGTACTTC | CASRTGYEQYF
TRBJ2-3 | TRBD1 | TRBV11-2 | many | TGTGCCAGCAGCTTGTCAGGGGGCAGCGGCACAGATACGCAGTATTTT | CASSLSGGSGTDTQYF
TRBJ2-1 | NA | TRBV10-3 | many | TGTGCCATCGGGGAGTTCTACAATGAGCAGTTCTTC | CAIGEFYNEQFF
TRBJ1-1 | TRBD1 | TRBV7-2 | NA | TGTGCCAGCAGCCCCCGGGACAGGGGTTTGAACACTGAAGCTTTCTTT | CASSPRDRGLNTEAFF
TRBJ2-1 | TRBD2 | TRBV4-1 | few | TGCGCCAGCAGCCAAGGGCCTAGCGGGGGATCGAGGTGGAATGAGCAGTTCTTC | CASSQGPSGGSRWNEQFF
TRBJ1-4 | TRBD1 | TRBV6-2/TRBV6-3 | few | TGTGCCGTACGAGACGACAGGGCTGAAAAACTGTTTTTT | CAVRDDRAEKLFF
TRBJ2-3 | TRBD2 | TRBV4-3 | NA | TGCGCCAGCAGCCAAACAGCCAGCGGGGGGCGAGATACGCAGTATTTT | CASSQTASGGRDTQYF
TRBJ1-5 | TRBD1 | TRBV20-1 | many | TGCAGTGCGGTGACAGGGTCTCAGCCCCAGCATTTT | CSAVTGSQPQHF
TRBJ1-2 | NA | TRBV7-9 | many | TGTGCCAGCACCCCAGGCACCAACTATGGCTACACCTTC | CASTPGTNYGYTF
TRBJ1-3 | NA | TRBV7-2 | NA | TGTGCCAGCAGCTTAGGAGCAGGGAATTCAAACACCATATATTTT | CASSLGAGNSNTIYF
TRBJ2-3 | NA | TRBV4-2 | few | TGTGCCAGCAGCCAAGGGGTCAGGGGTGATACGCAGTATTTT | CASSQGVRGDTQYF
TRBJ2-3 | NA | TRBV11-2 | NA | TGTGCCAGCAGCTTTGGGGCTCCAGGTTTCGGTACGCAGTATTTT | CASSFGAPGFGTQYF
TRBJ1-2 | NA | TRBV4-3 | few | TGCGCCAGCAGCCAAGAAAATACAGCACCCTATGGCTACACCTTC | CASSQENTAPYGYTF
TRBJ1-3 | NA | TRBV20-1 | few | TGCAGTGCCCAGCCGCGGATATCTGGAAACACCATATATTTT | CSAQPRISGNTIYF
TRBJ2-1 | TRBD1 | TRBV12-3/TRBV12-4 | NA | TGTGCCAGCACACCGGGACAGGGGGCTACTGAGCAGTTCTTC | CASTPGQGATEQFF
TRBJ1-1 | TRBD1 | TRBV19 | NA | TGTGCCAGTGGACAGGGGGCGAATACTGAAGCTTTCTTT | CASGQGANTEAFF
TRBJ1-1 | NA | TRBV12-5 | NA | TGTGCTAGTGGTTTGACCCAGGGATTTCAAGCTTTCTTT | CASGLTQGFQAFF
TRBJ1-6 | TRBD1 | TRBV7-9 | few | TGTGCCAGCAGCCCGCCGGGACAGCGTAATTCACCCCTCCACTTT | CASSPPGQRNSPLHF
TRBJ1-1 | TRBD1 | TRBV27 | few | TGTGCCAGCAGTGGACAGGGAGGGTACACTGAAGCTTTCTTT | CASSGQGGYTEAFF
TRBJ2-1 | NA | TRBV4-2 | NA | TGTGCCAGCTCTAGGGACGGGTACAATGAGCAGTTCTTC | CASSRDGYNEQFF
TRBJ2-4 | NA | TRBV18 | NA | TGTGCCAGCTCACCCAAGGACAGCCTAGCCAAAAACATTCAGTACTTC | CASSPKDSLAKNIQYF
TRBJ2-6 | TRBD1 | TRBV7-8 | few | TGTGCCAGCAGCTTTCAGGGGGCTGGGGCCAACGTCCTGACTTTC | CASSFQGAGANVLTF
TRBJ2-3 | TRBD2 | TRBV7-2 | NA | TGTGCCAGCAACCGGGGGGGACTAGCGGTTGATACGCAGTATTTT | CASNRGGLAVDTQYF
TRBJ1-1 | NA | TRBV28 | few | TGTGCCAGCTGTCCGCCCATAGTAGGGAACACTGAAGCTTTCTTT | CASCPPIVGNTEAFF
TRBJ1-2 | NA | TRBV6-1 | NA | TGTGCGGGGTCCCAGACTAACTATGGCTACACCTTC | CAGSQTNYGYTF